This TCR beta chain was retrieved from a study of cytomegalovirus exposure and HLA in healthy donors. Findings and caveats of the study: Among immune exposure information, only CMV serostatus was available. A missense variant in DCLRE1C was later tied to TCR beta V- and J-gene trimming.

Primers: 60 Vbeta forward and 13 Jbeta reverse. This table comes from immunoSEQ multiplex PCR, and its TCRdb copy is limited to in-frame clones, with some not included. This sample has 150,000 to 200,000 clones, with around 74% found just once. A remark on this clone: Its antigen remains unknown.

The source material was PBMCs. The clonotype was recovered from a female donor in good health and CMV-seronegative.

The CDR3 loop reads CASSEIGGSSSTDTQYF. The CDR3 nucleotides are TGCGCCAGCAGTGAAATCGGGGGGTCCTCTAGCACAGATACGCAGTATTTT. The chain is built from TRBV10-1 and TRBJ2-3; 7 bases map to TRBD2. Looked up from germline, CDR1 is WNHNN and CDR2 is SYGVQD (reference sequence). The CDR3 is 17 residues long. V lost 3 bases and J lost 0; bases outside the gene matches: 9.